Presented here are 24 T cell receptor beta chains from one specimen sequenced in a study of cytotoxic CD8 clonotypes in ibrutinib-treated CLL. Sequencing used immunoSEQ multiplex PCR; TCRdb keeps in-frame clones, though not all of them. Of 25,000 to 35,000 clones detected, 62% appear once; the ten largest clones hold 13% to 15%. Sequenced here: PBMCs, sampled before ibrutinib treatment. The receptors come from a human donor with chronic lymphocytic leukemia.

The genes are TRBV5-1 and TRBJ1-1; 12 bases match TRBD1. The CDR3 has 16 residues. CDR1 SGHRS and CDR2 YFSETQ come from the germline V gene. Trimming at V came to 1 base and at J to 4 bases, leaving 5 bases not matched to a gene. Here the CDR3 reads CASSLSPGQGATEAFF. CDR3 in DNA: TGCGCCAGCAGCTTGTCTCCGGGACAGGGGGCCACTGAAGCTTTCTTT.

This chain links TRBV27 with TRBJ1-5; TRBD1 matches 7 bases. Germline-derived CDR1 and CDR2 are MNHEY and SMNVEV (reference sequence). The junction had 13 bases not matched to a gene; V was cut back by 5 bases and J by 6 bases. The CDR3 extends over 16 amino acids. CDR3 sequence: CASSPLGTDLFQPQHF. CDR3 in DNA: TGTGCCAGCAGTCCGCTAGGGACAGACCTTTTTCAGCCCCAGCATTTT.

Here the CDR3 reads CASSPLKVAGGYTF. The CDR3 DNA reads TGTGCCAGCAGCCCACTAAAGGTGGCAGGTGGCTACACCTTC. The chain carries TRBV11-2 and TRBJ1-2; no definite D call. This CDR3 has 14 amino acids. Per germline, CDR1 SGHAT and CDR2 FQNNGV. The ends were cut back, 5 bases at V and 7 bases at J, with 17 bases in the middle.

The V and J genes are TRBV28 and TRBJ1-5; D gene ambiguous. This CDR3 has 14 amino acids. Per the germline V gene, CDR1 is MDHEN and CDR2 is SYDVKM. V was trimmed by 5 bases and J by 9 bases, leaving 17 bases between them. Here the CDR3 DNA reads TGTGCCAGCAGTAGTCGCGTTGAATTTTGGCCCCAGCATTTT. Amino acids: CASSSRVEFWPQHF.

Points on this clone: An end of the junction differs from the germline gene, which may be a read error. The chain combines TRBV7-7 with TRBJ2-5; D is perhaps TRBD1 (5 bases). Germline V gene sequence: CDR1 SSHAT, CDR2 FNYEAQ (reference sequence). This CDR3 has 12 amino acids. Here the CDR3 reads CASSLAGETQYF. CDR3 DNA: TGTGCTAGCAGCTTAGCAGGGGAGACCCAGTACTTC. The complete variable domain, with remaining parts taken from reference TRBV7-7 and TRBJ2-5, reads GAGVSQSPRYKVTKRGQDVTLRCDPISSHATLYWYQQALGQGPEFLTYFNYEAQPDKSGLPSDRFSAERPEGSISTLTIQRTEQRDSAMYRCASSLAGETQYFGPGTRLLVL.

The chain is built from TRBV19 and TRBJ2-5; D unclear. This CDR3 region has 13 residues. From germline, CDR1 is LNHDA and CDR2 SQIVND (reference sequence). V shed 4 bases and J shed 2 bases, with 8 bases lying between them. The CDR3 DNA reads TGTGCCAGTAGTAGGCTAGTACAAGAGACCCAGTACTTC. This gives the protein CASSRLVQETQYF.

The chain couples TRBV2 to TRBJ2-1, with 8 bases aligning to TRBD1. V was pared by 6 bases and J by 0 bases, with 7 bases of the junction left unmatched. Germline loops: CDR1 SNHLY, CDR2 FYNNEI. This CDR3 is 16 amino acids long. The CDR3 protein is CASSTTGDLSYNEQFF. The CDR3 DNA reads as TGTGCCAGCAGCACGACAGGGGACCTCTCCTACAATGAGCAGTTCTTC.

This clone was picked up a small number of times. This rearrangement joins TRBV6-5 to TRBJ1-2; TRBD1 matches at 9 bases. Germline loops: CDR1 MNHEY, CDR2 SVGAGI. The trim removed 0 bases at V and 4 bases at J, leaving 6 bases unmatched. The CDR3 has 16 amino acids. This CDR3 is CASSYSRTGETYGYTF. In DNA, the CDR3 is TGTGCCAGCAGTTACTCGAGGACAGGGGAGACCTATGGCTACACCTTC.

In its sample, this clone was seen a few times. The chain is built from TRBV10-3 and TRBJ2-3; TRBD2 aligns across 8 bases. V shed 2 bases and J 5 bases; nucleotides not matched to a gene: 6. The V gene's germline CDR1 is ENHRY and CDR2 SYGVKD. The CDR3 covers 15 residues. CDR3 nucleotides: TGTGCCATCAGTGAGGCGGGGGGTGTTGGAGATACGCAGTATTTT. Encoded protein: CAISEAGGVGDTQYF.

The rearrangement uses TRBV5-1 and TRBJ2-1; no reliable D call. CDR1 is SGHRS, CDR2 YFSETQ, per germline. V lost 0 bases and J 7 bases, leaving 8 bases between the germline ends. The CDR3 spans 13 residues. The CDR3 spells CASSLEEGNEQFF. CDR3 sequence (DNA): TGCGCCAGCAGCTTGGAGGAAGGTAATGAGCAGTTCTTC.

This clone was recorded a few times. The J gene is TRBJ1-2, the V gene TRBV14; D not certain. This CDR3 contains 15 residues. Trimming took 1 base from V and 0 from J, leaving 9 bases between them. Germline V CDR1 and CDR2: SGHDN, FVKESK. The CDR3 reads CASSQGPNSNYGYTF. The CDR3 bases are TGTGCCAGCAGCCAAGGTCCGAATTCTAACTATGGCTACACCTTC.

The chain uses TRBV5-4 and TRBJ2-2; D not certain. Trimming took off 1 base at V and 1 base at J, with 5 bases between the two ends. The CDR3 is 14 amino acids. The germline gives CDR1 SGHNT, CDR2 YYREEE (reference sequence). As DNA, the CDR3 is TGTGCCAGCAGCTTGCCAGGGAACACCGGGGAGCTGTTTTTT. Its translation: CASSLPGNTGELFF.

This clone was counted between two and nine times. CDR3 nucleotide sequence: TGCAGCGTTGACGGTCCAAACAATGAGCAGTTCTTC. It codes for CSVDGPNNEQFF. The J gene is TRBJ2-1, the V gene TRBV29-1; D gene unclear. There are 12 residues in the CDR3. Trimming shortened V by 3 bases and J by 5 bases, and 8 bases separated the two germline ends. Germline CDR1 is SQVTM and CDR2 is ANQGSEA.

The rearrangement joins TRBV6-1 to TRBJ1-2, with D perhaps TRBD1 (5 bases). Trimming stripped 3 bases from V and 5 bases from J, with 22 bases between. The CDR3 loop spans 17 amino acids. Germline values: CDR1 MNHNS, CDR2 SASEGT. The CDR3 region has the DNA TGTGCCAGCAGTGAGGCGCCAAATCCCCGAGCAGGGTATGGCTACACCTTC. Its translation: CASSEAPNPRAGYGYTF.

This clone has only a few counts. The chain uses TRBV27 and TRBJ2-3; D possibly corresponds to TRBD1 (6 bases). Trimming removed 6 bases at V and 4 bases at J, with 14 bases between. CDR1 and CDR2 from the germline V gene are MNHEY and SMNVEV (reference sequence). The length of the CDR3 is 14 residues. CDR3 DNA sequence: TGTGCCAGCAGCAACCGGGACATACCAGATACGCAGTATTTT. Its translation: CASSNRDIPDTQYF.

The CDR3 spells CASTPLGQGYGYTF. The CDR3 coding sequence is TGTGCCAGTACCCCTCTAGGACAGGGCTATGGCTACACCTTC. V gene TRBV19 combines with J gene TRBJ1-2; 8 nucleotides line up with TRBD1. This CDR3 region has 14 residues. V shed 7 bases, J shed 4 bases, and the junction held 8 bases outside the gene matches. Looked up from germline, CDR1 is LNHDA and CDR2 is SQIVND (reference sequence).

This chain joins TRBV9 and TRBJ1-2; TRBD1 aligns across 8 bases. The CDR3 sequence is 16 residues long. Trimming removed 7 bases from V and 6 bases from J; junction bases left unmatched: 17. The V gene's germline CDR1 is SGDLS and CDR2 YYNGEE. Written as DNA, the CDR3 is TGTGCCAGCGATGGGACAGGCTCGTTCGGGGGGGATGGCTACACCTTC. As protein: CASDGTGSFGGDGYTF.

The chain joins TRBV5-1 to TRBJ2-1; D may be TRBD1 or TRBD2 (5 bases each). CDR1 and CDR2 (germline): SGHRS, YFSETQ. The germline V and J ends were trimmed by 0 bases and 10 bases, with 11 bases remaining between them. The CDR3 has 13 residues. The chain's CDR3 is CASSLAWDREQFF. Written as DNA, the CDR3 is TGCGCCAGCAGCTTGGCCTGGGACCGGGAGCAGTTCTTC.

This clone has just a few counts. The chain uses TRBV28 and TRBJ1-2; D remains ambiguous. The CDR3 spans 12 residues. V lost 4 bases to trimming and J lost 4 bases, with 7 bases between them. CDR1 and CDR2 from the germline V gene are MDHEN and SYDVKM. The CDR3 bases are TGTGCCAGCAGTTACGACCCCTATGGCTACACCTTC. Translating gives CASSYDPYGYTF.

The V call is TRBV7-6, the J call TRBJ1-5; possibly TRBD1 for D (5 bases). V lost 2 bases, J lost 4 bases, and 12 bases lay in between. Germline V lookup: CDR1 SGHVS, CDR2 FNYEAQ. CDR3 size: 15 residues. The CDR3 is CASSLQSGLNQPQHF. CDR3 DNA: TGTGCCAGCAGCTTACAGTCAGGGCTTAATCAGCCCCAGCATTTT.

This clone has only one observation. The V and J genes are TRBV29-1 and TRBJ1-3; D uncertain. V was trimmed by 4 bases and J by 2 bases, leaving 12 bases between them. The germline V gene has CDR1 SQVTM and CDR2 ANQGSEA. This CDR3 region has 14 residues. CDR3 coding DNA: TGCAGCGTTGTCGACCACCTCCCTGGAAACACCATATATTTT. The encoded protein is CSVVDHLPGNTIYF.

This clone appeared a few times. The chain recombines TRBV5-1 with TRBJ1-3; D remains unclear. V shed 4 bases and J shed 1 base, with 12 bases lying between them. Looked up from germline, CDR1 is SGHRS and CDR2 is YFSETQ. CDR3 length: 15 amino acids. The CDR3 here is CASSRAGLSGNTIYF. As DNA, the CDR3 is TGCGCCAGCAGCCGCGCGGGGTTATCTGGAAACACCATATATTTT.

This clone showed up just a few times. The rearrangement uses TRBV28 and TRBJ1-5, with D unresolved. Germline assignment: CDR1 MDHEN and CDR2 SYDVKM. This CDR3 has 14 residues. V was cut by 2 bases and J by 3 bases, with 8 bases left in between. CDR3 protein: CASSLGRVNQPQHF. Written as DNA, the CDR3 is TGTGCCAGCAGTTTAGGAAGGGTCAATCAGCCCCAGCATTTT.

There are a few counts of this clone. The V call is TRBV6-4, the J call TRBJ1-2; D gene unclear. The V end was cut by 4 bases, the J end by 3 bases, with 9 bases between. Germline V gene sequence: CDR1 MRHNA, CDR2 SNTAGT. The CDR3 runs 13 residues. This CDR3 reads CASSGPPDYGYTF. The CDR3 DNA reads TGTGCCAGCAGTGGACCCCCGGACTATGGCTACACCTTC.